The clone carrying this T cell receptor beta chain was seen a few times. Described time point: patch test 2, 6 weeks after DPC sensitization. Specified treatment: therapeutic diphenylcyclopropenone sensitization with weekly scalp DPC. This record belongs to a study of human T cells and chemical hapten exposure. Across the whole study: TCR yields per sample varied, mainly owing to small pooled library volume differences.

MiXCR, run by TCRdb on the RACE reads, gives a single entry per CDR3 protein. The data contain about 350,000 distinct CDR3 sequences, about 6.9% of them seen just once; the ten biggest clones take up around 6%. Deletions cut 0 bases from V and 4 bases from J, with 10 bases between. Germline-derived CDR1 and CDR2 are SGHRS and YFSETQ. CDR3 length: 15 residues. This sample comprised whole blood, obtained in connection with sensitization to the hapten diphenylcyclopropenone (DPC). The chain combines TRBV5-1 with TRBJ2-2; possibly TRBD1 for D (5 bases). This clonotype originated in a woman aged 18-35 years with alopecia areata. Some clones in this sample may be carry-over from other donors' samples. The DNA of the CDR3 is TGCGCCAGCAGCTTGGTTTCAAGGGGCACCGGGGAGCTGTTTTTT. Its translation is CASSLVSRGTGELFF.